These T cell receptor beta chains were read from a single sample in a study of blood T cell repertoires in COVID-19. Repertoires were generated with immunoSEQ multiplex PCR, while TCRdb's copy carries only in-frame clones and drops some. The sample contains roughly 100,000 clones, approximately 80% of which appear only once. The sequenced material came from peripheral blood. Every receptor here comes from an older man with COVID-19, enrolled during active disease. Each CDR3 is given with its conserved first and last residue. A D gene is named only where the DNA matches it firmly. Some rows have no size entry. The others give once, few or many, or a class for an expanded clone.

d_gene | j_gene | abundance | v_gene | CDR3nt | CDR3aa
- | TRBJ2-7 | - | TRBV5-1 | TGCGCCAGCAGCTTGATGGCGCCGGGGGACGAGCAGTACTTC | CASSLMAPGDEQYF
- | TRBJ1-6 | - | TRBV19 | TGTGCCAGTAGTTCAGACTCTCCACCGTCACCCCTCCACTTT | CASSSDSPPSPLHF
- | TRBJ1-4 | - | TRBV5-4 | TGTGCCAGCACCACGCCCAGGTCAGCAACTAATGAAAAACTGTTTTTT | CASTTPRSATNEKLFF
TRBD2 | TRBJ2-3 | few | TRBV9 | TGTGCCAGCAGCCCTCCAGCGGGAGGCTTTACAGATACGCAGTATTTT | CASSPPAGGFTDTQYF
TRBD1 | TRBJ2-7 | few | TRBV7-6 | TGTGCCAGCAGCTTGTCACCCGGACAGGGTATTGACGAGCAGTACTTC | CASSLSPGQGIDEQYF
TRBD2 | TRBJ2-7 | - | TRBV2 | TGTGCCAGCAACCAACTAGCGGGGAACTACGAGCAGTACTTC | CASNQLAGNYEQYF
TRBD2 | TRBJ2-7 | - | TRBV5-1 | TGCGCCAGCAGCTTGGCGACTAGCGGGAGCGAAAGCTCCTACGAGCAGTACTTC | CASSLATSGSESSYEQYF
- | TRBJ1-2 | - | TRBV5-4 | TGTGCCAGCAGCTTGGCAGGGGCCCCTGGCTACACCTTC | CASSLAGAPGYTF
- | TRBJ1-1 | - | TRBV2 | TGTGCCAGCAGCGAGAACAGGGACACTGAAGCTTTCTTT | CASSENRDTEAFF
TRBD1 | TRBJ2-2 | - | TRBV7-3 | TGTGCCAGCACCAACCACGACCACAGGGGAAACACCGGGGAGCTGTTTTTT | CASTNHDHRGNTGELFF
TRBD2 | TRBJ2-7 | - | TRBV28 | TGTGCCAGCAGTACTTCTAGCGGGAGGGCCAAAAACATCTTGAGCTCCTACGAGCAGTACTTC | CASSTSSGRAKNILSSYEQYF
- | TRBJ1-5 | few | TRBV21-1 | TGTGCCTACCTCCTACCTGACAGGGGGCTTTATAGCAATCAGCCCCAGCATTTT | CAYLLPDRGLYSNQPQHF
TRBD1 | TRBJ1-2 | - | TRBV28 | TGTGCCAGCAGTTTACCCCAGACAGGGGGGAACTATGGCTACACCTTC | CASSLPQTGGNYGYTF
TRBD1 | TRBJ1-2 | - | TRBV11-2 | TGTGCCAGCAGCCGCCGGGACAGGGCTGGCTACACCTTC | CASSRRDRAGYTF
- | TRBJ2-7 | - | TRBV4-2 | TGTGCCAGCAGCCAAGGGCAGGGGGGCCCCTACGAGCAGTACTTC | CASSQGQGGPYEQYF
TRBD1 | TRBJ1-2 | - | TRBV3-1/TRBV3-2 | TGTGCCAGCAGCCTCATTGACAGGGTTGGCTACACCTTC | CASSLIDRVGYTF
TRBD1 | TRBJ1-2 | - | TRBV28 | TGTGCCAGCAGTGTAACCGGGACAGGGCAGTATGGCTACACCTTC | CASSVTGTGQYGYTF
- | TRBJ1-5 | - | TRBV1 | TGCACCAGCAGCCAAGTCGACAGGGAAAGGGGTCAGCCCCAGCATTTT | CTSSQVDRERGQPQHF
- | TRBJ2-7 | - | TRBV29-1 | TGCAGCGTTGCTAAGGGGGCCTACGAGCAGTACTTC | CSVAKGAYEQYF
TRBD1 | TRBJ2-1 | few | TRBV5-4 | TGTGCCAGCAGTAGCGACAGGGGCAATGAGCAGTTCTTC | CASSSDRGNEQFF
- | TRBJ2-1 | - | TRBV7-2 | TGTGCCAGCAGTACAGCGGCGGGTGAGCAGTTCTTC | CASSTAAGEQFF
TRBD2 | TRBJ2-7 | - | TRBV7-9 | TGTGCCAGCAGCCCAGACAGGGTGAATAGCGGGAGTCTCGGCTACGAGCAGTACTTC | CASSPDRVNSGSLGYEQYF
TRBD2 | TRBJ2-1 | once | TRBV11-2 | TGTGCCAGCAGCTCCGCCGGGACTAGCGGGAGAGGGAAGCAGTTCTTC | CASSSAGTSGRGKQFF
TRBD2 | TRBJ2-5 | few | TRBV29-1 | TGCAGCGTCGGACCAGGGACTGTGGGACTAGCGCGACAAGAGACCCAGTACTTC | CSVGPGTVGLARQETQYF
TRBD1 | TRBJ2-7 | - | TRBV27 | TGTGCCAGCAGTTTAGACAGGGGCTACGAGCAGTACTTC | CASSLDRGYEQYF
- | TRBJ2-7 | medium-sized | TRBV6-2/TRBV6-3 | TGTGCCAGCAGTTATGAGGACAGCTCCTACGAGCAGTACTTC | CASSYEDSSYEQYF
- | TRBJ1-2 | once | TRBV19 | TGTGCCAGTAGTAGGAGAGGTGGCTACACCTTC | CASSRRGGYTF
- | TRBJ2-2 | - | TRBV7-3 | TGTGCCAGCAGCTTAACGGAGCTAGCAGGCGGGGAGCTGTTTTTT | CASSLTELAGGELFF
- | TRBJ1-2 | few | TRBV6-1 | TGTGCCAGCAGTGAACTGGGAGGGCCTAACTATGGCTACACCTTC | CASSELGGPNYGYTF
TRBD1 | TRBJ2-5 | - | TRBV5-4 | TGTGCCAGCAGCTTGACAGGGGGCAATCAGGAGACCCAGTACTTC | CASSLTGGNQETQYF
- | TRBJ1-5 | - | TRBV12-3/TRBV12-4 | TGTGCCAGCACACGGAGCAATCAGCCCCAGCATTTT | CASTRSNQPQHF
- | TRBJ2-5 | - | TRBV28 | TGTGCCAGCTTAAGAGAAGGACAGACTCAAGAGACCCAGTACTTC | CASLREGQTQETQYF